This T cell receptor beta chain was retrieved from a study of blood T cell repertoires in COVID-19. In the study overall: From the United States, Italy and Spain came samples of acute and convalescent COVID-19. PBMCs, B-cell-depleted T cells, or T cells provided the cDNA or gDNA that made up the material.

The CDR3 spans 15 residues. Trimming took off 5 bases at V and 4 bases at J, with 15 bases between the two ends. Germline V gives CDR1 SGHVS, CDR2 FQNEAQ. Generated by immunoSEQ multiplex PCR, the TCRdb table keeps only in-frame clones and is missing some. This sample yields 55,000 to 80,000 clones, of which around 86% are seen a single time; 0.9% to 1.2% belongs to the top ten. Source material: peripheral blood. The receptor was isolated from a man aged 70-80 years with acute or convalescent COVID-19. This chain joins TRBV7-8 and TRBJ1-5; D not certain. CDR3 nucleotide sequence: TGTGCCAGCAGCGCGAGTAGCGTTTCTAATCAGCCCCAGCATTTT. This gives the protein CASSASSVSNQPQHF.